Listed here are 10 T cell receptor beta chains from one sample, sequenced in a study of blood T cell repertoires in COVID-19. TCRdb's copy holds only in-frame clones and misses some; the assay was immunoSEQ multiplex PCR. The sample yields 95,000 to 100,000 clones, roughly 85% seen once. Sample: peripheral blood. These receptors were taken from a woman between 70 and 85 years old with active or convalescent COVID-19.

This clone was recorded many times. The chain is built from TRBV6-6 and TRBJ1-1; TRBD1 agrees at 10 bases. This CDR3 has 16 residues. In germline, CDR1 is MNHNY, CDR2 SVGAGI (reference sequence). With V trimmed by 6 bases and J by 3 bases, 10 bases remained unmatched. The CDR3 sequence: CASSSSTGGRYTEAFF. The DNA for the CDR3 is TGTGCCAGCAGCTCTTCGACAGGGGGCCGATACACTGAAGCTTTCTTT.

This chain's CDR3 is CASSLERGGLSYF. The CDR3 coding sequence is TGTGCCAGCAGCCTAGAGCGGGGGGGCCTATCTTATTTT. The chain recombines TRBV7-3 with TRBJ2-3, with TRBD2 matching over 10 bases. CDR3 size: 13 residues. Germline-derived CDR1 and CDR2 are SGHTA and FQGTGA. With V trimmed by 5 bases and J by 15 bases, 11 bases remained unmatched.

This clone was observed a few times. The chain has TRBV6-5 and TRBJ1-2; D gene uncertain. V lost 10 bases and J 0 bases, leaving 12 bases between the germline ends. Germline CDR1 is MNHEY and CDR2 is SVGAGI. CDR3 size: 13 residues. The CDR3 spells CATLTYANYGYTF. In nucleotides, the CDR3 is TGTGCCACCCTGACATACGCTAACTATGGCTACACCTTC.

J is TRBJ2-5 and V is TRBV7-6; D perhaps matches TRBD1 (6 bases). CDR1 and CDR2 (germline): SGHVS, FNYEAQ. Trimming removed 1 base at V and 3 bases at J, with 12 bases between. The CDR3 runs to 15 residues. Here the CDR3 DNA reads TGTGCCAGCAGCTTAGTTGGGGGCGGAGAAGAGACCCAGTACTTC. This gives the protein CASSLVGGGEETQYF.

The chain is built from TRBV7-2 and TRBJ1-2; maybe TRBD1 (6 bases). This CDR3 is 17 amino acids long. Germline values: CDR1 SGHTA, CDR2 FQGNSA. Trimming took 1 base from V and 5 from J, leaving 20 bases between them. CDR3 in amino acids: CASSLEAGARVTYGYTF. In DNA form, the CDR3 reads TGTGCCAGCAGCTTAGAGGCAGGGGCTAGGGTAACTTATGGCTACACCTTC.

The chain links TRBV18 to TRBJ2-5, with D hard to call. Trimming pared 3 bases from V and 2 bases from J, leaving 4 bases between. The germline gives CDR1 KGHSH, CDR2 LQKENI. The CDR3 is 12 amino acids. The CDR3 is CASSPNQETQYF. The CDR3 nucleotides are TGTGCCAGCTCACCTAATCAAGAGACCCAGTACTTC. Drawing the rest from reference TRBV18 and TRBJ2-5, the complete variable domain is NAGVMQNPRHLVRRRGQEARLRCSPMKGHSHVYWYRQLPEEGLKFMVYLQKENIIDESGMPKERFSAEFPKEGPSILRIQQVVRGDSAAYFCASSPNQETQYFGPGTRLLVL.

V gene TRBV5-5 combines with J gene TRBJ2-2; unclear D gene. From germline, CDR1 is SGHKS and CDR2 YYEKEE (reference sequence). The CDR3 runs 14 residues. Trimming pared 2 bases from V and 5 bases from J, leaving 10 bases between. The CDR3 DNA sequence: TGTGCCAGCAGCTTTGGGCTCCTAACCGGGGAGCTGTTTTTT. As protein: CASSFGLLTGELFF.

V and J are TRBV28 and TRBJ2-1; TRBD2 agrees at 12 bases. The CDR3 is 15 residues long. Germline loops: CDR1 MDHEN, CDR2 SYDVKM. The ends lost 6 bases at V and 4 bases at J; junction bases unmatched: 4. CDR3 sequence (DNA): TGTGCCAGCAGAACGGGACTAGCGGGTTACAATGAGCAGTTCTTC. Protein product: CASRTGLAGYNEQFF.

The chain couples TRBV13 to TRBJ2-3, with TRBD2 matching over 13 bases. Germline V gene data show CDR1 as PRHDT and CDR2 as FYEKMQ (reference sequence). The CDR3 extends over 17 amino acids. V trimming: 6 bases; J trimming: 6 bases; junction bases outside the gene matches: 12. For the CDR3, the DNA is TGTGCCAGCAGGACAACTAGCGGGGGGGCCGGGAAGGATACGCAGTATTTT. Translated, it gives CASRTTSGGAGKDTQYF.

The V and J genes are TRBV2 and TRBJ1-2; D gene uncertain. The germline V and J ends were trimmed by 1 base and 4 bases, with 4 bases remaining between them. Germline-derived CDR1 and CDR2 are SNHLY and FYNNEI. The CDR3 is 12 residues long. The CDR3 spells CASSEDSYGYTF. CDR3 in DNA: TGTGCCAGCAGTGAAGACAGCTATGGCTACACCTTC.